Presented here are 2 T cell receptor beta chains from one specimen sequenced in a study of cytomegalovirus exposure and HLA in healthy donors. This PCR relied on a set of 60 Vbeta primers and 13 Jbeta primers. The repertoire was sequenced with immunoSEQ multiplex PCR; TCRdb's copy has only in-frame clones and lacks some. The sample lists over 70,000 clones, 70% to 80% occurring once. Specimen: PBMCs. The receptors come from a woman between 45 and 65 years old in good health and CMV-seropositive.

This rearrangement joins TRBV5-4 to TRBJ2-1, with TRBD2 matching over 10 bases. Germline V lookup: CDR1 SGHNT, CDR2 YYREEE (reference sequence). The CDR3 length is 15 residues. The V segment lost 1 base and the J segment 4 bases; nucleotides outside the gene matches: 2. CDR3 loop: CASSLTSGTYNEQFF. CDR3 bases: TGTGCCAGCAGCTTGACTAGCGGGACTTACAATGAGCAGTTCTTC.

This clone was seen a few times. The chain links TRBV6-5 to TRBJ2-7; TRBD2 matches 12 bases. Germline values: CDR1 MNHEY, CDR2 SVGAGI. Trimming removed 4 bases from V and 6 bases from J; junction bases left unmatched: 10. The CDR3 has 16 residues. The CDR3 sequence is CASSLTSSGGASEQYF. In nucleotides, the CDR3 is TGTGCCAGCAGTTTGACATCTAGCGGGGGGGCGAGCGAGCAGTACTTC.